What follows is one T cell receptor (beta chain) and its context. Its target is not known. TCRdb itself ran the RT-PCR reads through MiXCR, one entry per CDR3 protein. The repertoire holds hundreds of thousands of distinct CDR3 sequences, with approximately 15% as singletons. The data stem from a study of response to subunit inactivated influenza vaccine. Germline V gene sequence: CDR1 MNHNS, CDR2 SASEGT. The CDR3 covers 15 residues. Trimming shortened V by 6 bases and J by 0 bases, and 12 bases separated the two germline ends. Findings and limits, study-wide: There was a suggestion from the authors that each seasonal influenza vaccination recruits few new T cells.

The material sequenced was PBMCs from blood, taken 11 to 12 days after vaccination. This receptor was taken from a man in his forties or fifties who received an inactivated influenza vaccine. The chain links TRBV6-1 to TRBJ1-3; D is uncertain. For the CDR3, the DNA is TGTGCCAGCAGCCCACATCCTTTCTCTGGAAACACCATATATTTT. Amino acids: CASSPHPFSGNTIYF.